The 21 T cell receptor beta chains given below trace back to one sample, sequenced in a study of blood T cell repertoires in COVID-19 (dated by TCRdb to 2018 to 2020). Libraries were constructed by the immunoSEQ multiplex PCR assay. TCRdb carries this immuneACCESS record with in-frame sequences only. Its versions omit some clonotypes, under half of them owing to an unresolved V gene in the studies checked, with the rest unexplained. This sample has 100,000 to 150,000 clones in its table, and approximately 88% of those were observed once. 1.1% to 1.5% of the sample is held by the ten biggest clonotypes. Sample: peripheral blood. Receptors originate from a man in his sixties with acute or convalescent COVID-19.

J is TRBJ2-5 and V is TRBV2; 13 bases match TRBD2. CDR1 and CDR2 (germline): SNHLY, FYNNEI. The trim removed 8 bases at V and 6 bases at J, leaving 6 bases unmatched. The CDR3 sequence is 14 residues long. CDR3 sequence (DNA): TGTGCCAGCCTCGGGACTAGCGGGAAAAAGACCCAGTACTTC. This gives the protein CASLGTSGKKTQYF.

V usage is TRBV5-1 and J usage is TRBJ1-6; 8 nucleotides line up with TRBD1. Per germline, CDR1 SGHRS and CDR2 YFSETQ. Trimming cost V 4 bases and J 4 bases; bases outside gene matches: 4. This CDR3 has 15 residues. This CDR3 reads CASSGGQGYNSPLHF. CDR3 bases: TGCGCCAGCAGCGGCGGACAGGGTTATAATTCACCCCTCCACTTT.

V and J are TRBV23-1 and TRBJ2-3; unclear D gene. TRBV23-1 is reported as an ORF; its role is uncertain. V was shortened by 0 bases and J by 7 bases, with 11 bases between the two germline ends. This CDR3 has 14 residues. CDR3 in DNA: TGCGCCAGCAGTCAATCCTCAGGTAGGAATACGCAGTATTTT. Amino acid sequence: CASSQSSGRNTQYF.

This clone has a single count. This chain connects TRBV15 to TRBJ2-7, with 9 nucleotides matching TRBD1. The germline V gene has CDR1 LNHNV and CDR2 YYDKDF (reference sequence). J was trimmed by 5 bases and V by 0 bases; bases with no gene match: 17. The CDR3 has 19 residues. In DNA form, the CDR3 reads TGTGCCACCAGCAGAGATTCTGGTGCGCCGGGACAGGGAATCCACGAGCAGTACTTC. This encodes CATSRDSGAPGQGIHEQYF.

The CDR3: CASSLASGGTDTQYF. DNA of the CDR3: TGCGCCAGCAGCTTGGCTAGCGGGGGTACAGATACGCAGTATTTT. The chain has TRBV5-1 and TRBJ2-3; 10 bases align to TRBD2. The germline gives CDR1 SGHRS, CDR2 YFSETQ. J gave up 3 bases and V 0 bases, and 1 base lay outside the gene matches. The length of the CDR3 is 15 residues.

This chain joins TRBV5-1 and TRBJ1-1, with 7 positions matching TRBD1. The CDR3 is made up of 13 amino acids. With 5 bases clipped from V and 4 bases from J, the junction kept 5 bases outside the gene matches. In germline, CDR1 is SGHRS, CDR2 YFSETQ. CDR3 coding DNA: TGCGCCAGCAGTCGCCAGGGGGGCACTGAAGCTTTCTTT. Translating it yields CASSRQGGTEAFF. The whole variable domain, remainder taken from reference TRBV5-1 and TRBJ1-1, is KAGVTQTPRYLIKTRGQQVTLSCSPISGHRSVSWYQQTPGQGLQFLFEYFSETQRNKGNFPGRFSGRQFSNSRSEMNVSTLELGDSALYLCASSRQGGTEAFFGQGTRLTVV.

The rearrangement joins TRBV3-1 (or the pseudogene TRBV3-2) to TRBJ2-7, with TRBD2 as a possible D gene (5 bases). CDR3 length: 14 amino acids. CDR1 and CDR2 (germline): LGHDT, YNNKEL (reference sequence). Trimming removed 0 bases at V and 5 bases at J, with 11 bases between. This chain's CDR3 is CASSQEVARNEQYF. The DNA for the CDR3 is TGTGCCAGCAGCCAAGAAGTAGCGAGGAACGAGCAGTACTTC.

The V and J genes are TRBV24-1 and TRBJ2-1, with D possibly matching TRBD2 (6 bases). Germline V CDR1 and CDR2: KGHDR, SFDVKD. With 4 bases removed from V and 4 bases from J, the gap between germline ends came to 10 bases. The CDR3 has 14 amino acids. The CDR3 loop reads CATSEWDSYNEQFF. The CDR3 coding sequence is TGTGCCACCAGTGAGTGGGACTCGTACAATGAGCAGTTCTTC.

The chain employs TRBV21-1 and TRBJ2-1; the table calls TRBD1, which could not be checked here. TRBV21-1 is shown as a pseudogene. The CDR3 totals 12 residues. CDR3 DNA sequence: TGTGCCAGCCGCCACAGGGCCAATGAGCAGTTCTTC. Amino acids: CASRHRANEQFF.

This chain links TRBV5-1 with TRBJ1-3, with a tentative D call TRBD1 (5 bases). The length of the CDR3 is 16 residues. Germline V gives CDR1 SGHRS, CDR2 YFSETQ. V gave up 2 bases and J gave up 3 bases, with 15 bases separating them. The DNA for the CDR3 is TGCGCCAGCAGCTTAGGAATAGGGGTAGATGGAAACACCATATATTTT. Translation gives CASSLGIGVDGNTIYF.

The chain has TRBV6-2 or TRBV6-3 and TRBJ2-7; 8 bases agree with TRBD2. Trimming cost V 2 bases and J 2 bases; bases outside gene matches: 5. The CDR3 runs to 15 residues. Germline assignment: CDR1 MNHEY and CDR2 SVGEGT. The CDR3 reads CASSYGLAGPYEQYF. Here the CDR3 DNA reads TGTGCCAGCAGTTACGGGTTAGCGGGACCCTACGAGCAGTACTTC.

The gene calls are TRBV18 and TRBJ1-6; TRBD1 is a possible D gene (5 bases). The CDR3 covers 14 residues. Germline CDR1 reads KGHSH; CDR2 reads LQKENI. V lost 3 bases and J 5 bases, leaving 8 bases between the germline ends. The CDR3 reads CASSPPRDNSPLHF. For the CDR3, the DNA is TGTGCCAGCTCACCCCCCAGGGATAATTCACCCCTCCACTTT.

The rearrangement links TRBV7-6 to TRBJ1-6; 8 nucleotides line up with TRBD1. This CDR3 contains 17 residues. Losses at the gene ends were 2 bases for V and 8 bases for J; bases not matched to a gene: 11. Per the germline V gene, CDR1 is SGHVS and CDR2 is FNYEAQ. As DNA, the CDR3 is TGTGCCAGCAGCTTAATTACAGGGGGTCTTGGGGATTCACCCCTCCACTTT. Its translation is CASSLITGGLGDSPLHF.

The genes are TRBV12-3 or TRBV12-4 and TRBJ2-1; D is perhaps TRBD1 (5 bases). The CDR3 contains 12 residues. V was pared by 2 bases and J by 9 bases, with 8 bases between. CDR3 DNA: TGTGCCAGCAGTTTACTAGGGGTTGAGCAGTTCTTC. It is translated as CASSLLGVEQFF.

The chain has TRBV30 and TRBJ2-5, with 7 bases aligning to TRBD1. Germline trimming cut 3 bases from V and 6 bases from J; bases unmatched to any gene: 4. CDR3 length: 12 amino acids. Germline loops: CDR1 GTSNPN, CDR2 SVGIG (reference sequence). The CDR3: CAWRAQGKTQYF. In DNA, the CDR3 is TGTGCCTGGAGGGCACAGGGGAAGACCCAGTACTTC.

This rearrangement joins TRBV30 to TRBJ1-6, with 12 positions matching TRBD1. Trimming cost V 6 bases and J 7 bases; bases outside gene matches: 7. There are 15 residues in the CDR3. Germline lookup yields CDR1 GTSNPN and CDR2 SVGIG (reference sequence). The CDR3 coding sequence is TGTGCCTGTAGGGGACAGGGGGCGCGAAATTCACCCCTCCACTTT. This codes for CACRGQGARNSPLHF.

The rearrangement joins TRBV12-5 to TRBJ1-5, with no clear D. The CDR3 covers 11 residues. Per the germline V gene, CDR1 is LGHNT and CDR2 is FRNRAP. V lost 5 bases and J 5 bases, leaving 4 bases between the germline ends. The CDR3 reads CASGPDQPQHF. In nucleotides, the CDR3 is TGTGCTAGTGGTCCAGATCAGCCCCAGCATTTT. The full variable domain, rest sourced from reference TRBV12-5 and TRBJ1-5, is DARVTQTPRHKVTEMGQEVTMRCQPILGHNTVFWYRQTMMQGLELLAYFRNRAPLDDSGMPKDRFSAEMPDATLATLKIQPSEPRDSAVYFCASGPDQPQHFGDGTRLSIL.

The chain recombines TRBV7-9 with TRBJ2-3, with D perhaps TRBD1 (5 bases). Germline lookup yields CDR1 SEHNR and CDR2 FQNEAQ (reference sequence). Trimming removed 2 bases at V and 6 bases at J, with 18 bases between. The CDR3 length is 16 residues. CDR3 nucleotide sequence: TGTGCCAGCAGCTTAAGGTCCAGCAGGGTGCCCGATACGCAGTATTTT. Amino acid sequence: CASSLRSSRVPDTQYF.

This rearrangement joins TRBV19 to TRBJ1-6; 9 nucleotides match TRBD1. Looked up from germline, CDR1 is LNHDA and CDR2 is SQIVND (reference sequence). V gave up 5 bases and J gave up 6 bases; unmatched junction bases: 11. This CDR3 has 17 amino acids. CDR3 nucleotide sequence: TGTGCCAGTAGTTCCCATCGGACAGGGGACTTTAATTCACCCCTCCACTTT. Translating gives CASSSHRTGDFNSPLHF.

The chain recombines TRBV19 with TRBJ2-5, with no clear D. Germline V gene sequence: CDR1 LNHDA, CDR2 SQIVND (reference sequence). V dropped 6 bases and J dropped 1 base, with 9 bases sitting between them. The CDR3 is 13 amino acids. Here the CDR3 reads CASRTPGQETQYF. As DNA, the CDR3 is TGTGCCAGTAGAACCCCAGGCCAAGAGACCCAGTACTTC.

The genes are TRBV19 and TRBJ2-2; 8 positions agree with TRBD2. The ends lost 8 bases at V and 6 bases at J; junction bases unmatched: 8. The length of the CDR3 is 14 residues. Looked up from germline, CDR1 is LNHDA and CDR2 is SQIVND (reference sequence). The CDR3 is CASHKRESAGELFF. CDR3 nucleotides: TGTGCCAGTCATAAGCGGGAGTCGGCCGGGGAGCTGTTTTTT.